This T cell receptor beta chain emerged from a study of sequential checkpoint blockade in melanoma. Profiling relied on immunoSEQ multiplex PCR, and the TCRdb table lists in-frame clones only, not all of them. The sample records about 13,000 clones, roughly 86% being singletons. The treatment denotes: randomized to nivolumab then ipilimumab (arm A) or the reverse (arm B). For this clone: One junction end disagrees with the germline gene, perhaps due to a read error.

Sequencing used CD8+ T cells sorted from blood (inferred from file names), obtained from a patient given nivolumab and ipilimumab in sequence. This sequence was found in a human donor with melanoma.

CDR3 DNA: TGTGCTAGCAGCCCGGGTGGAGGAAAACTGTTTTTT. Translated: CASSPGGGKLFF. The V call is TRBV7-7, the J call TRBJ1-4; D remains ambiguous. The CDR3 totals 12 residues. Germline-derived CDR1 and CDR2 are SSHAT and FNYEAQ (reference sequence).